A single sample is the source of the 16 T cell receptor beta chains below, sequenced in a study of long-term antiretroviral therapy in people with HIV. The immunoSEQ assay was v3.0, run at survey level. Profiling relied on immunoSEQ multiplex PCR, and the TCRdb table lists in-frame clones only, not all of them. The table shows about 30,000 clones, with 95% occurring only once. The source was unsorted PBMCs, collected 5.3 years after starting antiretroviral therapy. The receptors come from a man in his thirties or forties with HIV.

The chain uses TRBV15 and TRBJ2-3, with 12 bases matching TRBD1. J gave up 5 bases and V 1 base, and 7 bases lay outside the gene matches. CDR3 length equals 17 residues. Germline V gene lookup returns CDR1 LNHNV and CDR2 YYDKDF (reference sequence). CDR3 in amino acids: CATSRGAGQGAIDTQYF. The DNA for the CDR3 is TGTGCCACCAGCAGAGGAGCGGGACAGGGGGCTATAGATACGCAGTATTTT.

V and J are TRBV28 and TRBJ2-5; D perhaps matches TRBD1 (6 bases). Germline assignment: CDR1 MDHEN and CDR2 SYDVKM. Trimming stripped 7 bases from V and 5 bases from J, with 20 bases between. The length of the CDR3 is 15 residues. The CDR3 sequence is CASTYRRGSLETQYF. CDR3 bases: TGTGCCAGCACCTATCGTAGGGGGAGTTTGGAGACCCAGTACTTC.

This rearrangement joins TRBV6-1 to TRBJ2-1; D is uncertain. CDR1 is MNHNS, CDR2 SASEGT, per germline. The CDR3 totals 13 residues. V was trimmed by 1 base and J by 7 bases, leaving 8 bases between them. CDR3 bases: TGTGCCAGCAGTGAAGTACATGGAAATGAGCAGTTCTTC. The encoded protein is CASSEVHGNEQFF.

The V gene is TRBV11-2, the J gene TRBJ1-1, with D possibly matching TRBD1 (5 bases). Trimming stripped 2 bases from V and 1 base from J, with 14 bases between. The CDR3 is made up of 16 amino acids. Germline CDR1 reads SGHAT; CDR2 reads FQNNGV. The CDR3 region has the DNA TGTGCCAGCAGCTTAAGATGGGGCAACCCGAACACTGAAGCTTTCTTT. The encoded protein is CASSLRWGNPNTEAFF.

The chain links TRBV6-6 to TRBJ2-5; 9 bases are a match to TRBD1. After removal of 6 bases from V and 3 bases from J, the junction contained 8 bases not matched to a gene. The CDR3 runs 15 residues. CDR1 is MNHNY, CDR2 SVGAGI, per germline (reference sequence). This CDR3 reads CASSLGQGGEETQYF. The DNA for the CDR3 is TGTGCCAGCAGCTTGGGACAGGGTGGGGAAGAGACCCAGTACTTC.

This chain connects TRBV4-1 to TRBJ1-2; D is uncertain. With 4 bases removed from V and 4 bases from J, the gap between germline ends came to 16 bases. Germline CDR1 MGHRA, CDR2 YSYEKL. The CDR3 is made up of 15 amino acids. This CDR3 reads CASSPFKLGLYGYTF. The CDR3, as DNA: TGCGCCAGCAGCCCTTTTAAACTCGGGCTCTATGGCTACACCTTC.

This clone has a single count. V is TRBV9 and J is TRBJ2-1; D gene uncertain. Germline CDR1 reads SGDLS; CDR2 reads YYNGEE. The V and J ends lost 1 base and 0 bases respectively, with 5 bases between them. The CDR3 totals 14 residues. The CDR3 bases are TGTGCCAGCAGCGTACCAGGCTCCTACAATGAGCAGTTCTTC. As protein: CASSVPGSYNEQFF.

The rearrangement joins TRBV10-1 to TRBJ1-1; tentative D call: TRBD1 (5 bases). The CDR3 has 13 amino acids. The V gene's germline CDR1 is WNHNN and CDR2 SYGVQD (reference sequence). The ends were cut back, 10 bases at V and 1 base at J, with 13 bases in the middle. CDR3 in DNA: TGCGCCACCTCAACGGGGCCGAACACTGAAGCTTTCTTT. It translates to CATSTGPNTEAFF.

The gene calls are TRBV10-3 and TRBJ2-1; perhaps D is TRBD1 or TRBD2 (6 bases each). V lost 2 bases and J 3 bases, leaving 11 bases between the germline ends. This CDR3 has 15 residues. The germline CDR1 and CDR2 sequences are ENHRY and SYGVKD. The CDR3 nucleotides read TGTGCCATCAGTGAGGGGCGGGACATCTACAATGAGCAGTTCTTC. This gives the protein CAISEGRDIYNEQFF.

This chain links TRBV2 with TRBJ1-5, with 7 bases identical to TRBD1. The CDR3 spans 15 residues. J was trimmed by 1 base and V by 6 bases; bases with no gene match: 6. CDR1 is SNHLY and CDR2 is FYNNEI in the germline V gene. CDR3 in amino acids: CASRLGQPSNQPQHF. CDR3 DNA: TGTGCCAGCAGGTTGGGACAGCCAAGCAATCAGCCCCAGCATTTT.

V usage is TRBV6-4 and J usage is TRBJ1-5; weak D call: TRBD1 (5 bases). Germline V gene lookup returns CDR1 MRHNA and CDR2 SNTAGT. The V end lost 5 bases, the J end lost 0 bases, and 11 bases lay between the germline ends. This CDR3 has 15 residues. The chain's CDR3 is CASSPVGDSNQPQHF. CDR3 DNA sequence: TGTGCCAGCAGTCCGGTGGGGGATAGCAATCAGCCCCAGCATTTT.

The chain uses TRBV28 and TRBJ2-3; 9 bases align to TRBD1. V dropped 5 bases and J dropped 3; count of bases not matched to a gene: 9. The CDR3 length is 16 residues. Germline assignment: CDR1 MDHEN and CDR2 SYDVKM. This CDR3 reads CASSPPPGQGTDTQYF. The CDR3 DNA follows: TGTGCCAGCAGTCCACCCCCGGGACAGGGTACAGATACGCAGTATTTT.

This chain connects TRBV19 to TRBJ2-3, with unresolved D. Germline loops: CDR1 LNHDA, CDR2 SQIVND (reference sequence). The V end lost 5 bases, the J end lost 6 bases, and 15 bases lay between the germline ends. The CDR3 extends over 14 amino acids. CDR3 coding DNA: TGTGCCAGTAGTTCCACCCCTCGTGAGGATACGCAGTATTTT. It yields the protein CASSSTPREDTQYF.

This chain connects TRBV5-1 to TRBJ1-4; a possible D gene is TRBD1 (5 bases). This CDR3 spans 17 amino acids. Per germline, CDR1 SGHRS and CDR2 YFSETQ. V lost 0 bases to trimming and J lost 0 bases, with 12 bases between them. The CDR3 DNA reads TGCGCCAGCAGCTTGGGCGGTATAGGGGCAACTAATGAAAAACTGTTTTTT. It is translated as CASSLGGIGATNEKLFF.

The J gene is TRBJ2-7, the V gene TRBV2; TRBD2 is a possible D gene (6 bases). The CDR3 is 15 residues long. Trimming took off 4 bases at V and 0 bases at J, with 13 bases between the two ends. Germline V lookup: CDR1 SNHLY, CDR2 FYNNEI. For the CDR3, the DNA is TGTGCCAGCAGTGGCGGTAGCGGCTTCTCCTACGAGCAGTACTTC. Amino acid sequence: CASSGGSGFSYEQYF.

This chain uses TRBV9 with TRBJ2-3, with a weak D call TRBD1 (5 bases). The CDR3 loop spans 14 amino acids. Per the germline V gene, CDR1 is SGDLS and CDR2 is YYNGEE. Trimming took 4 bases from V and 4 from J, leaving 13 bases between them. DNA for the CDR3: TGTGCCAGCAGCACACAATCAGGGTCAGATACGCAGTATTTT. The encoded protein is CASSTQSGSDTQYF.